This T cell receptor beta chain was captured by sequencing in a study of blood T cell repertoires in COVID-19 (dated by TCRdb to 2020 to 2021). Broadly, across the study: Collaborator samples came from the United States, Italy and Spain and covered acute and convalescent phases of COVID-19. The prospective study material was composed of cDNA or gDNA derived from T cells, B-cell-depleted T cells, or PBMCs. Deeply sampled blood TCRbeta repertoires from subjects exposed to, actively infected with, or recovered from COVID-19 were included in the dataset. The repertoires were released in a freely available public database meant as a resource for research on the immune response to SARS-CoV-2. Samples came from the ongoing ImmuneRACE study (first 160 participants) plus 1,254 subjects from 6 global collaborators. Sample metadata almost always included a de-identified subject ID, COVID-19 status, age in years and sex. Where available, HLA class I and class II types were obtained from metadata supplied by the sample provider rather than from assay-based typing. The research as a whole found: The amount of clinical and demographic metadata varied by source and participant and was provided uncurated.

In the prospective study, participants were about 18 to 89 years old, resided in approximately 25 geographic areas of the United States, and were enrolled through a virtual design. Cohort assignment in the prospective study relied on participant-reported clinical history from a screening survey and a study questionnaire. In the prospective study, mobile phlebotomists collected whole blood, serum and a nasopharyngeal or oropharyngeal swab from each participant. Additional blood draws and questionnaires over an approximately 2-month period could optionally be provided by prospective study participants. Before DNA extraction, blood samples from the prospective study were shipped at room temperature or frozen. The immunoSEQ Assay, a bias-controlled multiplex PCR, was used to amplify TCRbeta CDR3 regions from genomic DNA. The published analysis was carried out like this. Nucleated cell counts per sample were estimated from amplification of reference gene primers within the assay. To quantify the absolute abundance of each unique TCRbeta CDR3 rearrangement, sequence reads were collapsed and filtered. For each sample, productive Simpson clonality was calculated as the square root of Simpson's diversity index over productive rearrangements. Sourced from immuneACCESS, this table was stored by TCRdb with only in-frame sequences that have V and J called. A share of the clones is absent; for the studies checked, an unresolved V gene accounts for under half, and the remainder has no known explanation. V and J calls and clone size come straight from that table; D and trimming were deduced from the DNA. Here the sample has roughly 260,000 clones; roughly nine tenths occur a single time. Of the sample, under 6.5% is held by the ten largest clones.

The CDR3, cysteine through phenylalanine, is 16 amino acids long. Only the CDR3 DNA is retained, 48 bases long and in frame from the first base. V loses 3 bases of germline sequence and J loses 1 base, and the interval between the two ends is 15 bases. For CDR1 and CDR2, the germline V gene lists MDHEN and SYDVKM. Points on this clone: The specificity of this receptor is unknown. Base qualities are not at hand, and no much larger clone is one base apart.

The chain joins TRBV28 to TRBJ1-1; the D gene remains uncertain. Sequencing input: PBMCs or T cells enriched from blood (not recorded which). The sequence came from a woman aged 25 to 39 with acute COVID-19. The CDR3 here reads CASSFVMRQQNTEAFF. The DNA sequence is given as TGTGCCAGCAGTTTTGTTATGCGACAACAGAACACTGAAGCTTTCTTT.